Below are 23 T cell receptor beta chains sequenced from a single sample in a study of OX40 agonist ivuxolimab in advanced cancers. The repertoire was sequenced with immunoSEQ multiplex PCR; TCRdb's copy has only in-frame clones and lacks some. Of some 14,000 clones listed, roughly 75% were seen once; the top ten hold approximately 14%. The specimen comprised CD4+ or CD8+ T cells sorted from blood, sampled in a trial of the OX40 agonist ivuxolimab. The receptor source for this set is an adult with an advanced solid tumor such as melanoma, head and neck, liver or kidney cancer.

This clone was seen a few times. The CDR3 protein is CASSLGSGGSTDTQYF. In DNA form, the CDR3 reads TGTGCCAGCAGCTTAGGAAGCGGGGGTAGCACAGATACGCAGTATTTT. The chain combines TRBV5-4 with TRBJ2-3; 8 nucleotides match TRBD2. Germline assignment: CDR1 SGHNT and CDR2 YYREEE (reference sequence). This CDR3 region has 16 residues. Unmatched junction bases numbered 5, after V lost 2 bases and J lost 0 bases.

This clone was detected a few times. This chain links TRBV6-1 with TRBJ1-4, with 9 bases fitting TRBD1. Germline V gene data show CDR1 as MNHNS and CDR2 as SASEGT. The CDR3 sequence is 15 residues long. J was trimmed by 7 bases and V by 5 bases; bases with no gene match: 8. The CDR3 loop is CASSQKETGGEKLFF. CDR3 DNA sequence: TGTGCCAGCAGTCAGAAGGAGACAGGGGGTGAAAAACTGTTTTTT.

CDR3: CASSLAPSAQETQYF. The CDR3 DNA follows: TGTGCCAGCAGCTTAGCACCTAGCGCCCAAGAGACCCAGTACTTC. The gene calls are TRBV7-9 and TRBJ2-5, with a weak D call TRBD2 (6 bases). V lost 0 bases, J lost 1 base, and 9 bases lay in between. The CDR3 runs 15 residues. The germline V gene has CDR1 SEHNR and CDR2 FQNEAQ (reference sequence).

The chain joins TRBV6-5 to TRBJ1-2; a possible D gene is TRBD1 (6 bases). CDR1 is MNHEY and CDR2 is SVGAGI in the germline V gene. Trimming removed 6 bases from V and 7 bases from J, with 18 bases in between. This CDR3 spans 14 amino acids. CDR3 loop: CASRAARVTGGYTF. The CDR3 region has the DNA TGTGCCAGCAGAGCGGCCAGGGTGACAGGTGGCTACACCTTC.

The V gene is TRBV7-9, the J gene TRBJ2-5, with D possibly being TRBD1 (6 bases). The germline gives CDR1 SEHNR, CDR2 FQNEAQ (reference sequence). V gave up 5 bases and J gave up 4 bases, with 20 bases separating them. The CDR3 totals 16 residues. The CDR3 DNA reads TGTGCCAGCAGCCCAGATGGGGGCAGGCTTGGAGAGACCCAGTACTTC. Translated, it gives CASSPDGGRLGETQYF.

The chain links TRBV6-5 to TRBJ2-5; D not resolved. Germline V gives CDR1 MNHEY, CDR2 SVGAGI. Trimming pared 5 bases from V and 1 base from J, leaving 2 bases between. The CDR3 contains 11 residues. CDR3 loop: CASSPQETQYF. DNA for the CDR3: TGTGCCAGCAGTCCCCAAGAGACCCAGTACTTC.

This clone ranks as medium-sized (0.01 to 0.1%). The chain is built from TRBV5-5 and TRBJ2-7, with 14 bases matching TRBD2. CDR3 size: 15 residues. The germline gives CDR1 SGHKS, CDR2 YYEKEE (reference sequence). After removal of 4 bases from V and 6 bases from J, the junction contained 6 bases not matched to a gene. The chain's CDR3 is CASSTTSGRALEQYF. The CDR3, as DNA: TGTGCCAGCAGCACGACTAGCGGGAGGGCCCTCGAGCAGTACTTC.

V is TRBV11-2 and J is TRBJ2-1; a weak D match, TRBD2 (6 bases). The CDR3 extends over 14 amino acids. With 5 bases removed from V and 8 bases from J, the gap between germline ends came to 16 bases. CDR1 is SGHAT, CDR2 FQNNGV, per germline. CDR3 sequence (DNA): TGTGCCAGCAGCCGAGGGAAGGAGGGCGATGAGCAGTTCTTC. It encodes CASSRGKEGDEQFF.

The genes are TRBV11-3 and TRBJ1-4; D unclear. Germline CDR1 reads SGHNT; CDR2 reads YENEEA. The CDR3 runs 18 residues. V lost 5 bases, J lost 3 bases, and 22 bases lay in between. This CDR3 reads CASSPRWGASSANEKLFF. The DNA of the CDR3 is TGTGCCAGCAGCCCGAGATGGGGTGCTTCGAGTGCTAATGAAAAACTGTTTTTT.

The rearrangement links TRBV30 to TRBJ2-3; 12 bases fit TRBD2. V trimming: 0 bases; J trimming: 10 bases; junction bases outside the gene matches: 14. Germline CDR1 and CDR2: GTSNPN and SVGIG (reference sequence). The CDR3 length is 17 residues. This CDR3 is CAWSVIRGLAGRIAQYF. CDR3 coding DNA: TGTGCCTGGAGTGTCATAAGGGGACTAGCGGGCCGGATTGCGCAGTATTTT.

The chain links TRBV14 to TRBJ2-7; D is unclear. CDR1 SGHDN and CDR2 FVKESK come from the germline V gene. The CDR3 runs to 14 residues. Trimming left V 0 bases short and J 5 bases short, with 11 bases between. The CDR3 coding sequence is TGTGCCAGCAGCCAAGACTATGTAGTTCACGAGCAGTACTTC. Residues: CASSQDYVVHEQYF.

This rearrangement joins TRBV14 to TRBJ2-7; 8 bases line up with TRBD2. CDR3 length equals 14 residues. V was pared by 8 bases and J by 0 bases, with 6 bases of the junction left unmatched. Germline V gene lookup returns CDR1 SGHDN and CDR2 FVKESK. The CDR3: CASRRSGASYEQYF. The CDR3 DNA reads as TGTGCCAGCCGTCGTAGCGGGGCCTCCTACGAGCAGTACTTC.

This sequence joins TRBV2 and TRBJ2-7, with 7 nucleotides matching TRBD2. The CDR3 is 14 residues long. V gave up 3 bases and J gave up 0 bases; unmatched junction bases: 2. Germline V CDR1 and CDR2: SNHLY, FYNNEI. The CDR3: CASSELAASYEQYF. The DNA for the CDR3 is TGTGCCAGCAGTGAGCTAGCGGCCTCCTACGAGCAGTACTTC.

The chain employs TRBV5-4 and TRBJ2-1; 10 bases map to TRBD2. CDR3 length: 15 amino acids. The germline CDR1 and CDR2 sequences are SGHNT and YYREEE (reference sequence). With V trimmed by 4 bases and J by 5 bases, 6 bases remained unmatched. The CDR3 DNA follows: TGTGCCAGCAGCATACTAGCGGGGAATAACAATGAGCAGTTCTTC. Protein product: CASSILAGNNNEQFF.

This chain connects TRBV2 to TRBJ2-2, with D perhaps TRBD1 or TRBD2 (5 bases each). Between the trimmed V and J ends, which lost 7 bases and 2 bases, there was a span of 14 bases. Germline CDR1 and CDR2: SNHLY and FYNNEI. CDR3 length: 15 residues. CDR3 DNA sequence: TGTGCCAGCATGTTCGGGACGACAAACACCGGGGAGCTGTTTTTT. It yields the protein CASMFGTTNTGELFF.

The genes are TRBV27 and TRBJ1-5, with 8 bases aligning to TRBD1. The CDR3 has 16 residues. Looked up from germline, CDR1 is MNHEY and CDR2 is SMNVEV (reference sequence). J gave up 1 base and V 4 bases, and 6 bases lay outside the gene matches. The CDR3 DNA is TGTGCCAGCAGTTACTCAGGACAGGGCAGCAATCAGCCCCAGCATTTT. It codes for CASSYSGQGSNQPQHF.

The genes are TRBV6-1 and TRBJ2-7; 10 nucleotides align to TRBD1. Germline V gene sequence: CDR1 MNHNS, CDR2 SASEGT. V shed 8 bases and J 7 bases; nucleotides not matched to a gene: 11. CDR3 length: 14 amino acids. The CDR3 loop reads CASAPGQGIREQYF. In DNA, the CDR3 is TGTGCCAGCGCGCCGGGACAGGGGATAAGGGAGCAGTACTTC.

This clone appeared once. The chain employs TRBV5-1 and TRBJ2-7, with D possibly TRBD1 on 6 matching bases. V was shortened by 1 base and J by 5 bases, with 16 bases between the two germline ends. From germline, CDR1 is SGHRS and CDR2 YFSETQ. The CDR3 length is 15 residues. The CDR3 region is CASSLFGGDRDEQYF. The CDR3 region has the DNA TGCGCCAGCAGCTTGTTTGGGGGCGATCGTGACGAGCAGTACTTC.

Comments on this clone: At one end, the junction sequence differs from germline, possibly due to a read error. V and J are TRBV6-1 and TRBJ2-7; 11 bases are a match to TRBD1. Germline V gene lookup returns CDR1 MNHNS and CDR2 SASEGT. The CDR3 has 16 residues. CDR3 sequence (DNA): TGTGCCACCAGTGACCCCCAGGACAGGGGGCAGAACGAGCAGTACTTC. It codes for CATSDPQDRGQNEQYF.

CDR3 DNA sequence: TGCGCCAGCAGTTCGAAGAGCGTCACCTTTTCTGGGGCCAACGTCCTGACTTTC. Residues: CASSSKSVTFSGANVLTF. The chain couples TRBV5-1 to TRBJ2-6; the D is unclear. Trimming took off 5 bases at V and 1 base at J, with 19 bases between the two ends. The CDR3 totals 18 residues. Germline V gene lookup returns CDR1 SGHRS and CDR2 YFSETQ.

V and J are TRBV7-9 and TRBJ2-1, with TRBD1 identical over 9 bases. This CDR3 spans 19 amino acids. Germline V gene lookup returns CDR1 SEHNR and CDR2 FQNEAQ (reference sequence). V gave up 4 bases and J gave up 4 bases; unmatched junction bases: 17. CDR3 nucleotide sequence: TGTGCCAGCAGCTACCCGAATAACCCCGGGACAGGGTTTTACAATGAGCAGTTCTTC. Protein sequence: CASSYPNNPGTGFYNEQFF.

This CDR3 is CASSPGTSGSRTDTQYF. The CDR3 DNA is TGTGCCAGTAGTCCGGGGACTAGCGGGAGTAGAACAGATACGCAGTATTTT. The chain has TRBV19 and TRBJ2-3, with 14 bases fitting TRBD2. Per germline, CDR1 LNHDA and CDR2 SQIVND (reference sequence). CDR3 size: 17 residues. V lost 5 bases to trimming and J lost 3 bases; unmatched junction nucleotides: 7.

The chain combines TRBV7-3 with TRBJ1-1; D might be TRBD1 (5 bases). The CDR3 has 14 residues. V was clipped by 5 bases and J by 3 bases, with 13 bases between them. In germline, CDR1 is SGHTA, CDR2 FQGTGA. The CDR3 bases are TGTGCCAGCAGCCCGTTCGGGGGGGACACTGAAGCTTTCTTT. Translating it yields CASSPFGGDTEAFF. The whole variable domain, remainder taken from reference TRBV7-3 and TRBJ1-1, is GAGVSQTPSNKVTEKGKYVELRCDPISGHTALYWYRQSLGQGPEFLIYFQGTGAADDSGLPNDRFFAVRPEGSVSTLKIQRTERGDSAVYLCASSPFGGDTEAFFGQGTRLTVV.